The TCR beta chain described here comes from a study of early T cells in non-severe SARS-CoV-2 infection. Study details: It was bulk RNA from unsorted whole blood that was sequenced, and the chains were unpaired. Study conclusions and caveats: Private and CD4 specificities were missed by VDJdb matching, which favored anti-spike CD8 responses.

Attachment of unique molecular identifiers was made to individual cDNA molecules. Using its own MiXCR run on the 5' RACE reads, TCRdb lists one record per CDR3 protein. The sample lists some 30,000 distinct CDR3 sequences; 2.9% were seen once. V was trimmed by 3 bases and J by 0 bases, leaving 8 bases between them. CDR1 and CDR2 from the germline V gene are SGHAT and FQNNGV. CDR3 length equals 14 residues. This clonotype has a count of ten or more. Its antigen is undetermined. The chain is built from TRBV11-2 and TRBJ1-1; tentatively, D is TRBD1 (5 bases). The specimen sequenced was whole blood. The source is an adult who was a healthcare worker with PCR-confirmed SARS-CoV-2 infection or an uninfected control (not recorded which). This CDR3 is CASSFDSLNTEAFF. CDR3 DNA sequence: TGTGCCAGCAGCTTCGACAGCTTGAACACTGAAGCTTTCTTT.